This T cell receptor beta chain was observed in a study of T-cell memory formation after mild COVID-19. The overall study: TCR clusters were mostly donor specific.

MiXCR, run by TCRdb on the 5' RACE reads, gives a single entry per CDR3 protein. The data hold about 150,000 distinct CDR3 sequences, with under 30% observed a single time. Germline values: CDR1 SEHNR, CDR2 FQNEAQ (reference sequence). Between the trimmed V and J ends, which lost 5 bases and 7 bases, there was a span of 11 bases. This CDR3 spans 12 amino acids. This clonotype was counted between two and nine times. This clonotype was sampled from an adult woman who had mild COVID-19 (a few samples of this study predate the infection). Cell type and time point are not known. The sequenced material came from PBMCs or a T cell subset sorted from them (not recorded which). This chain uses TRBV7-9 with TRBJ1-1; D unresolved. The CDR3 loop reads CASSTQVGEAFF. In DNA form, the CDR3 reads TGTGCCAGCAGCACCCAGGTGGGTGAAGCTTTCTTT. Complete variable domain (other parts from reference TRBV7-9 and TRBJ1-1): DTGVSQNPRHKITKRGQNVTFRCDPISEHNRLYWYRQTLGQGPEFLTYFQNEAQLEKSRLLSDRFSAERPKGSFSTLEIQRTEQGDSAMYLCASSTQVGEAFFGQGTRLTVV.